This TCR beta chain derives from a study of patients and donors after allogeneic stem cell transplantation. Germline V gene sequence: CDR1 LGHNA, CDR2 YNFKEQ. The CDR3 contains 14 residues. Trimming stripped 0 bases from V and 2 bases from J, with 4 bases between. TCRdb called the RT-PCR reads again in MiXCR, with one record for every CDR3 protein. The table includes around 90,000 distinct CDR3 sequences, around 46% detected once. The receptor was derived from a human donor who was either an allogeneic HSCT recipient or a stem cell or donor lymphocyte infusion donor (not recorded which). It is not recorded whose cells these are; they may come from a transplant donor. The V and J genes are TRBV4-2 and TRBJ2-2; D unclear. Material for sequencing was blood, either unsorted or a sorted T cell fraction (not recorded which). The CDR3 is CASSQDLNTGELFF. In DNA, the CDR3 is TGTGCCAGCAGCCAAGATCTCAACACCGGGGAGCTGTTTTTT.